The 27 T cell receptor beta chains below were found in one sample sequenced in a study of beta chain features in type 1 diabetes. Study-level results: Significant though moderate, a shortening of TCRB CDR3s appeared in all four CD4+ subsets of Type 1 diabetes patients.

Their specific antigens are unknown. Expressed TCRB transcripts were sequenced because the isolated RNA had all been reverse transcribed beforehand. The method was immunoSEQ multiplex PCR; TCRdb's version includes in-frame clones alone and lacks a portion of them. This table has hundreds of thousands of clones, over 12% appearing once. Sequencing was performed on naive CD4+ T cells from blood. Source of these receptors: a man between 18 and 29 years old with type 1 diabetes.

This clone has only a few counts. The CDR3 DNA reads TGTGCCAGCAACTACCGAAACGGGTTAGGTGAAGCTTTCTTT. Amino acid sequence: CASNYRNGLGEAFF. This chain joins TRBV5-6 and TRBJ1-1; D gene unclear. Trimming stripped 6 bases from V and 7 bases from J, with 19 bases between. Germline V gene lookup returns CDR1 SGHDT and CDR2 YYEEEE. The CDR3 loop spans 14 amino acids.

As DNA, the CDR3 is TGTGCCAGCAGTTCCCGGACAGGGGGTTACACCGGGGAGCTGTTTTTT. It translates to CASSSRTGGYTGELFF. The rearrangement links TRBV6-5 to TRBJ2-2; TRBD1 matches at 10 bases. With 4 bases clipped from V and 3 bases from J, the junction kept 5 bases outside the gene matches. The CDR3 length is 16 residues. From germline, CDR1 is MNHEY and CDR2 SVGAGI.

The rearrangement joins TRBV11-2 to TRBJ2-2; maybe TRBD2 (5 bases). The length of the CDR3 is 15 residues. The germline gives CDR1 SGHAT, CDR2 FQNNGV. The V gene lost 5 bases and the J gene lost 0 bases, with 10 bases spanning the gap. CDR3 residues: CASSGRAANTGELFF. CDR3 nucleotide sequence: TGTGCCAGCAGCGGCCGAGCGGCGAACACCGGGGAGCTGTTTTTT.

In this sample, this clone turned up a few times. This chain joins TRBV19 and TRBJ2-3, with TRBD2 identical over 13 bases. V was clipped by 6 bases and J by 3 bases; unmatched bases: 6. The CDR3 loop spans 16 amino acids. Germline V gene data show CDR1 as LNHDA and CDR2 as SQIVND (reference sequence). The CDR3 DNA reads as TGTGCCAGTAGGAACGGACTAGCGGGGGTTACAGATACGCAGTATTTT. As protein: CASRNGLAGVTDTQYF.

This sequence joins TRBV20-1 and TRBJ2-3; possible D gene TRBD2, 6 bases. Germline V gives CDR1 DFQATT, CDR2 SNEGSKA (reference sequence). Trimming cost V 5 bases and J 11 bases, with 14 bases left between them. The CDR3 extends over 11 amino acids. The CDR3 DNA reads TGCAGTGCTTTAACGGGACTCGAGCAGTATTTT. The encoded protein is CSALTGLEQYF.

The chain links TRBV28 to TRBJ2-1; D not certain. CDR1 MDHEN and CDR2 SYDVKM come from the germline V gene. The CDR3 length is 13 residues. Trimming left V 4 bases short and J 9 bases short, with 13 bases between. Here the CDR3 DNA reads TGTGCCAGCAGTTCGGCGGATGCTACTGAGCAGTTCTTC. Amino acids: CASSSADATEQFF.

In this sample, this clone turned up a few times. This chain links TRBV5-1 with TRBJ2-5; possible D gene TRBD1, 5 bases. The CDR3 spans 13 residues. Germline values: CDR1 SGHRS, CDR2 YFSETQ. Trimming removed 0 bases at V and 9 bases at J, with 12 bases between. The CDR3 DNA sequence: TGCGCCAGCAGCTTGGCGGCCCAACAGGCCCAGTACTTC. Amino acids: CASSLAAQQAQYF.

This clone was seen only a few times. The chain uses TRBV18 and TRBJ2-3; D not certain. Germline V gives CDR1 KGHSH, CDR2 LQKENI. Between the trimmed V and J ends, which lost 3 bases and 6 bases, there was a span of 16 bases. The CDR3 runs 15 residues. CDR3 in DNA: TGTGCCAGCTCACCGAACGAAGGGTATATGGATACGCAGTATTTT. Translated, it gives CASSPNEGYMDTQYF.

This clone was observed a few times. This sequence joins TRBV5-1 and TRBJ1-2, with TRBD1 matching over 7 bases. After removal of 4 bases from V and 11 bases from J, the junction contained 14 bases not matched to a gene. CDR3 size: 14 residues. Germline assignment: CDR1 SGHRS and CDR2 YFSETQ. The CDR3: CASSISTGTAIYTF. Here the CDR3 DNA reads TGCGCCAGCAGCATTTCCACCGGGACAGCCATTTACACCTTC.

The V gene is TRBV5-4, the J gene TRBJ2-1; TRBD2 matches at 10 bases. The V gene end was trimmed by 3 bases and the J gene end by 10 bases; junction bases not matched to a gene: 10. The CDR3 sequence is 15 residues long. Per the germline V gene, CDR1 is SGHNT and CDR2 is YYREEE (reference sequence). The CDR3 sequence is CASSSQAGGMGEQFF. In DNA form, the CDR3 reads TGTGCCAGCAGCTCTCAAGCGGGAGGGATGGGGGAGCAGTTCTTC.

This clone occurred a few times. The V call is TRBV30, the J call TRBJ1-2, with TRBD1 matching over 7 bases. The CDR3 length is 14 residues. Germline loops: CDR1 GTSNPN, CDR2 SVGIG (reference sequence). With V trimmed by 4 bases and J by 4 bases, 9 bases remained unmatched. As DNA, the CDR3 is TGTGCCTGGACCCCTGCGGGACAGACCTATGGCTACACCTTC. It specifies CAWTPAGQTYGYTF.

This clone was recorded a few times. The rearrangement links TRBV18 to TRBJ2-7; 7 bases agree with TRBD1. Looked up from germline, CDR1 is KGHSH and CDR2 is LQKENI. The CDR3 is made up of 14 amino acids. J lost 3 bases, V lost 1 base, and 3 bases had no gene match. In nucleotides, the CDR3 is TGTGCCAGCTCACCACGGAACAGGGGCTACGAGCAGTACTTC. It encodes CASSPRNRGYEQYF.

Points on this clone: Mismatch with germline at one junction end may stem from a read error. The chain joins TRBV7-7 to TRBJ2-3; D gene unclear. The CDR3 loop spans 13 amino acids. The germline V gene encodes CDR1 SSHAT and CDR2 FNYEAQ (reference sequence). For the CDR3, the DNA is TGTGCTAGCAGCTTAGATGTCCTGGAGCCGCAGTATTTT. Residues: CASSLDVLEPQYF.

This sequence joins TRBV5-1 and TRBJ2-1; D possibly corresponds to TRBD2 (6 bases). Germline V gene sequence: CDR1 SGHRS, CDR2 YFSETQ. The CDR3 sequence is 17 residues long. The V end lost 0 bases, the J end lost 5 bases, and 18 bases lay between the germline ends. The CDR3 sequence: CASSLAGLGTDHNEQFF. In nucleotides, the CDR3 is TGCGCCAGCAGCTTGGCGGGCTTGGGGACTGATCACAATGAGCAGTTCTTC.

DNA for the CDR3: TGCAGCGTTCTGTTACCGAACACCGGGGAGCTGTTTTTT. Amino acids: CSVLLPNTGELFF. The chain uses TRBV29-1 and TRBJ2-2, with D unclear. The germline V gene encodes CDR1 SQVTM and CDR2 ANQGSEA. Trimming cost V 5 bases and J 0 bases, with 7 bases left between them. The CDR3 totals 13 residues.

This clone has just a few counts. The chain joins TRBV9 to TRBJ2-4; D uncertain. Trimming shortened V by 0 bases and J by 2 bases, and 9 bases separated the two germline ends. The CDR3 spans 15 residues. Germline CDR1 SGDLS, CDR2 YYNGEE. The CDR3 DNA sequence: TGTGCCAGCAGCGTAGACCCCCGGACCAAAAACATTCAGTACTTC. Translation: CASSVDPRTKNIQYF.

This clone has more than one count but fewer than ten. The gene calls are TRBV7-2 and TRBJ2-1; possibly TRBD2 for D (5 bases). Germline V gene sequence: CDR1 SGHTA, CDR2 FQGNSA. Trimming shortened V by 3 bases and J by 4 bases, and 10 bases separated the two germline ends. The CDR3 covers 14 residues. The CDR3 bases are TGTGCCAGCAGCTTCGAAAGCGGTTACAATGAGCAGTTCTTC. Translated, it gives CASSFESGYNEQFF. The whole variable domain, remainder taken from reference TRBV7-2 and TRBJ2-1, is GAGVSQSPSNKVTEKGKDVELRCDPISGHTALYWYRQSLGQGLEFLIYFQGNSAPDKSGLPSDRFSAERTGGSVSTLTIQRTQQEDSAVYLCASSFESGYNEQFFGPGTRLTVL.

The chain links TRBV12-5 to TRBJ2-1; a weak D match, TRBD2 (7 bases). Germline V CDR1 and CDR2: LGHNT, FRNRAP. V was pared by 0 bases and J by 10 bases, with 16 bases between. The CDR3 length is 15 residues. The CDR3 DNA reads as TGTGCTAGTGGTTTGGTACTACGGGGGGCTCGGGAGCAGTTCTTC. Encoded protein: CASGLVLRGAREQFF.

The sample holds a few counts of this clone. The J gene is TRBJ2-1, the V gene TRBV5-4; 14 nucleotides match TRBD2. The germline V gene encodes CDR1 SGHNT and CDR2 YYREEE (reference sequence). After removal of 4 bases from V and 7 bases from J, the junction contained 4 bases not matched to a gene. This CDR3 region has 15 residues. The CDR3 DNA reads TGTGCCAGCAGCCCGACTAGCGGGGGGGCAAATGAGCAGTTCTTC. It specifies CASSPTSGGANEQFF.

This clone was counted only a few times. This chain joins TRBV29-1 and TRBJ2-7; D tentatively reads TRBD1 or TRBD2 (5 bases each). V was shortened by 2 bases and J by 3 bases, with 11 bases between the two germline ends. Germline loops: CDR1 SQVTM, CDR2 ANQGSEA. This CDR3 has 13 amino acids. As DNA, the CDR3 is TGCAGCGTTGAATCCCGGGACGGCTACGAGCAGTACTTC. Translation: CSVESRDGYEQYF.

This clone came up a few times. This sequence joins TRBV29-1 and TRBJ2-3; D ambiguous. The CDR3 is 14 residues long. V lost 4 bases to trimming and J lost 2 bases, with 13 bases between them. Germline V gene sequence: CDR1 SQVTM, CDR2 ANQGSEA. The DNA for the CDR3 is TGCAGCGTTGGGTCTAGTTCTACCACAGATACGCAGTATTTT. Residues: CSVGSSSTTDTQYF.

Only a few counts were recorded for this clone. The chain joins TRBV9 to TRBJ2-5, with D maybe TRBD1 (6 bases). V lost 4 bases to trimming and J lost 2 bases, with 12 bases between them. CDR1 is SGDLS, CDR2 YYNGEE, per germline. This CDR3 has 14 residues. CDR3 bases: TGTGCCAGCAGCCCAAGTGGACAGCAAGAGACCCAGTACTTC. This codes for CASSPSGQQETQYF.

CDR3 in amino acids: CASSRKTSGQRDDEQFF. Written as DNA, the CDR3 is TGTGCCAGCAGCCGTAAGACTAGCGGCCAACGGGATGATGAGCAGTTCTTC. The chain links TRBV7-9 to TRBJ2-1, with 9 nucleotides matching TRBD2. Germline CDR1 reads SEHNR; CDR2 reads FQNEAQ (reference sequence). V lost 5 bases, J lost 8 bases, and 16 bases stayed unmatched. CDR3 size: 17 residues.

CDR3 sequence (DNA): TGTGCCAGCTCAGGGACTTTACAATACGAGCAGTACTTC. Translated, it gives CASSGTLQYEQYF. The rearrangement joins TRBV18 to TRBJ2-7; a possible D gene is TRBD2 (6 bases). V was clipped by 5 bases and J by 4 bases, with 12 bases between them. Germline CDR1 reads KGHSH; CDR2 reads LQKENI. This CDR3 has 13 amino acids.

This clone has more than one count but fewer than ten. This chain joins TRBV4-1 and TRBJ2-2, with 7 nucleotides matching TRBD1. V was pared by 2 bases and J by 4 bases, with 10 bases of the junction left unmatched. This CDR3 spans 17 amino acids. Germline V gene data show CDR1 as MGHRA and CDR2 as YSYEKL. CDR3 amino acids: CASSQRVAGDSTGELFF. In DNA form, the CDR3 reads TGCGCCAGCAGCCAAAGGGTGGCAGGGGACAGCACCGGGGAGCTGTTTTTT.

The chain links TRBV7-2 to TRBJ2-2; TRBD1 aligns across 7 bases. Germline CDR1 is SGHTA and CDR2 is FQGNSA. The CDR3 length is 17 residues. The J segment lost 4 bases and the V segment lost 6 bases, leaving 14 bases of the junction unmatched. CDR3 coding DNA: TGTGCCAGCAGTCACAACATAGGGGGCTACGTCACCGGGGAGCTGTTTTTT. It is translated as CASSHNIGGYVTGELFF.

V and J are TRBV9 and TRBJ2-3, with 10 bases that match TRBD2. V was clipped by 0 bases and J by 7 bases; unmatched bases: 5. Per germline, CDR1 SGDLS and CDR2 YYNGEE. This CDR3 contains 15 residues. This chain's CDR3 is CASSVGNSGGNTQYF. In DNA form, the CDR3 reads TGTGCCAGCAGCGTAGGAAATAGCGGGGGGAATACGCAGTATTTT. Full variable domain (remainder filled in from reference TRBV9 and TRBJ2-3): DSGVTQTPKHLITATGQRVTLRCSPRSGDLSVYWYQQSLDQGLQFLIQYYNGEERAKGNILERFSAQQFPDLHSELNLSSLELGDSALYFCASSVGNSGGNTQYFGPGTRLTVL.